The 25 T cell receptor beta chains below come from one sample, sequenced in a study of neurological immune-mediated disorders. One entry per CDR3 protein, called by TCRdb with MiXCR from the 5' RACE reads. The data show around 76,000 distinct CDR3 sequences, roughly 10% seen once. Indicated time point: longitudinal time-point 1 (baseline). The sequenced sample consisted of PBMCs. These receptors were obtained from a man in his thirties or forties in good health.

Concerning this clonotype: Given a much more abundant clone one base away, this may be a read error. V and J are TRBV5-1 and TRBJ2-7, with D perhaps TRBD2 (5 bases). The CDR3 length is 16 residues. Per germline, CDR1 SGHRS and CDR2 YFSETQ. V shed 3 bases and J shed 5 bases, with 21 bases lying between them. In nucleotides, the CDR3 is TGCGCCAGCAGCTGGGCGGTGGGAGCTTTGTTTAACGAGCAGTACTTC. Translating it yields CASSWAVGALFNEQYF.

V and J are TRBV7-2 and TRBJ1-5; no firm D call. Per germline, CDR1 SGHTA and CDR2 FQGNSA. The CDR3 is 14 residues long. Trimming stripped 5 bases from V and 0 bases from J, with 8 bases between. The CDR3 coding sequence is TGTGCCAGCAGCGCACAGTATAGCAATCAGCCCCAGCATTTT. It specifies CASSAQYSNQPQHF. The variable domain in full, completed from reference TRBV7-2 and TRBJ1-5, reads GAGVSQSPSNKVTEKGKDVELRCDPISGHTALYWYRQSLGQGLEFLIYFQGNSAPDKSGLPSDRFSAERTGGSVSTLTIQRTQQEDSAVYLCASSAQYSNQPQHFGDGTRLSIL.

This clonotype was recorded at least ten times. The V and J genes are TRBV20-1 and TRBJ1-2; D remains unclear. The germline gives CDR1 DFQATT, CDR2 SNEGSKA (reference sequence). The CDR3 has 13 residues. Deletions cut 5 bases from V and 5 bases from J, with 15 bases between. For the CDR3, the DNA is TGCAGTGCTGAGGACTCCGGGGAATATGGCTACACCTTC. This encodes CSAEDSGEYGYTF.

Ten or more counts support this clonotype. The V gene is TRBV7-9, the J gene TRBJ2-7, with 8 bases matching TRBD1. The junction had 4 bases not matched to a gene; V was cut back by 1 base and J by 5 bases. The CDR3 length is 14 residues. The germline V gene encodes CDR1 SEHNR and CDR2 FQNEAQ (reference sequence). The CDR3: CASSLDQGAHEQYF. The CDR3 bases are TGTGCCAGCAGCTTAGATCAGGGGGCCCACGAGCAGTACTTC.

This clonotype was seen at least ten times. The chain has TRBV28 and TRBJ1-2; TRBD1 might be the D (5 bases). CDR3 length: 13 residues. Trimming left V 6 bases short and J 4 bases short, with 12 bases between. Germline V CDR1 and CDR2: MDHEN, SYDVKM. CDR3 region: CASRRTLVYGYTF. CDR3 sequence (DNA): TGTGCCAGCAGGAGGACATTGGTCTATGGCTACACCTTC.

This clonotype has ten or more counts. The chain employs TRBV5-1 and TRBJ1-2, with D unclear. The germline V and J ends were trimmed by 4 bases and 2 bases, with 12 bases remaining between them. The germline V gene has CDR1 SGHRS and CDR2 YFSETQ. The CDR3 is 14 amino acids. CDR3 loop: CASSPEDANYGYTF. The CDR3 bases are TGCGCCAGCAGCCCTGAGGATGCGAACTATGGCTACACCTTC.

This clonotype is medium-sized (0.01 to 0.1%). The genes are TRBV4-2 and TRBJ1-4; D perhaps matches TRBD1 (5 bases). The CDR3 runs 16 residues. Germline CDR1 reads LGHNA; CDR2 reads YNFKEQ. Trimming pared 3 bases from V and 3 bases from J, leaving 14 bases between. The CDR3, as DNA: TGTGCCAGCAGCCAGGACTTTGGGGGACCTAATGAAAAACTGTTTTTT. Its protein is CASSQDFGGPNEKLFF.

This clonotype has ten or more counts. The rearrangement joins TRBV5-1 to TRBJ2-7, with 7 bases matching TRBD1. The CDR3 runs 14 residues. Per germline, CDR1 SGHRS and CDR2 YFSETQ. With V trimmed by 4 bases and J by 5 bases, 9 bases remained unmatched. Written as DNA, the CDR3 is TGCGCCAGCAGCCCCGGGACAGTCATAGACGAGCAGTACTTC. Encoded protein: CASSPGTVIDEQYF. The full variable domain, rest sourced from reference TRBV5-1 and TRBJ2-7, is KAGVTQTPRYLIKTRGQQVTLSCSPISGHRSVSWYQQTPGQGLQFLFEYFSETQRNKGNFPGRFSGRQFSNSRSEMNVSTLELGDSALYLCASSPGTVIDEQYFGPGTRLTVT.

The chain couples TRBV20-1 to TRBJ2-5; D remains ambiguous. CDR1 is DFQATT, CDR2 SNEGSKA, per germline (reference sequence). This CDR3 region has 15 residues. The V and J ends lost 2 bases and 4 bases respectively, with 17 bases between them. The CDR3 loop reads CSARTASGLGETQYF. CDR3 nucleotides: TGCAGTGCTAGAACAGCCTCTGGCCTGGGAGAGACCCAGTACTTC.

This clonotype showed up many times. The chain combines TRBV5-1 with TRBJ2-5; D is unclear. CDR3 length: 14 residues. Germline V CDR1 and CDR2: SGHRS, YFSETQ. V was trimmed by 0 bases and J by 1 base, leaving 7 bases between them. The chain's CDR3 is CASSLAGIQETQYF. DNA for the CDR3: TGCGCCAGCAGCTTGGCAGGCATCCAAGAGACCCAGTACTTC.

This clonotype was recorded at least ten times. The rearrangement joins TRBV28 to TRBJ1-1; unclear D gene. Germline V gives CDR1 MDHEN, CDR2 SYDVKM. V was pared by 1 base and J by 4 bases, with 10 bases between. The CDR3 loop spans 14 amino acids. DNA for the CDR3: TGTGCCAGCAGTTTATCTGGTCAATCCACTGAAGCTTTCTTT. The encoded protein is CASSLSGQSTEAFF.

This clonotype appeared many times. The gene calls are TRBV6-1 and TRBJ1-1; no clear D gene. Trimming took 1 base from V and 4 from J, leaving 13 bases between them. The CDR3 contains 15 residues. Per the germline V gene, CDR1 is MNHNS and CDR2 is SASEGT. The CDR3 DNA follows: TGTGCCAGCAGTGAAGGCGCAATTAGGAGCACTGAAGCTTTCTTT. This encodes CASSEGAIRSTEAFF.

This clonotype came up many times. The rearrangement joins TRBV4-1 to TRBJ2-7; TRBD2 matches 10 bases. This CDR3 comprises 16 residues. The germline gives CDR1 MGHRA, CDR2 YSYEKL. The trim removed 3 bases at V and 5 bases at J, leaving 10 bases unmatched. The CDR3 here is CASSHPQRGGIHEQYF. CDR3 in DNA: TGCGCCAGCAGCCATCCGCAGCGGGGGGGGATCCACGAGCAGTACTTC.

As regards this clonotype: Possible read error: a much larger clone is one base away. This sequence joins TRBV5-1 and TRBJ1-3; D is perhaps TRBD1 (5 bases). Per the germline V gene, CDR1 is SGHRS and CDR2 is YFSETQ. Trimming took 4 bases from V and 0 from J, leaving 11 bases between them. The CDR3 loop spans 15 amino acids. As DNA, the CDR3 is TGCGCCAGCAGCCCTGACAGATACTCTGGAAACACCATATATTTT. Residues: CASSPDRYSGNTIYF.

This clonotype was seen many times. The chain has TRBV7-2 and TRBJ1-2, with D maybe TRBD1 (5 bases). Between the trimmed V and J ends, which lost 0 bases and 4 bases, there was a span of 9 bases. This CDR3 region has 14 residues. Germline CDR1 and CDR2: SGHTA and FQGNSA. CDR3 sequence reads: CASSLAGASYGYTF. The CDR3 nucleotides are TGTGCCAGCAGCTTAGCCGGGGCGAGCTATGGCTACACCTTC.

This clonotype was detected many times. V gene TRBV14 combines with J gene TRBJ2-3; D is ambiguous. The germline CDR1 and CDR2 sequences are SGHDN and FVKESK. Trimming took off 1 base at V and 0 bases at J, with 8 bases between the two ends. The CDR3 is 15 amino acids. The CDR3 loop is CASSQGSTSTDTQYF. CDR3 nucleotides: TGTGCCAGCAGCCAAGGGTCCACCAGCACAGATACGCAGTATTTT.

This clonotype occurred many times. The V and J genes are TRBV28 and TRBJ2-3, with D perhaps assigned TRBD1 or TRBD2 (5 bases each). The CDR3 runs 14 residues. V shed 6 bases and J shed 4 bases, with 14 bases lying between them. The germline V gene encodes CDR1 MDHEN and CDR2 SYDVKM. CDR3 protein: CASSRDGWADTQYF. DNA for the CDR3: TGTGCCAGCAGCCGGGACGGGTGGGCAGATACGCAGTATTTT.

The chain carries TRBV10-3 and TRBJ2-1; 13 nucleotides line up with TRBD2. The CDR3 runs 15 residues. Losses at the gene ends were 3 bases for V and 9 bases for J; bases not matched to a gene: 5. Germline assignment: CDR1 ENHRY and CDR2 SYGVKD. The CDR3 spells CAISEGTSGKGEQFF. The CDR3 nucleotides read TGTGCCATCAGTGAAGGGACTAGCGGGAAGGGTGAGCAGTTCTTC.

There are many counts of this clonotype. The CDR3 DNA is TGTGCCAGCAGTTACGCAACCGGGACTAGCGTAACAGATACGCAGTATTTT. It specifies CASSYATGTSVTDTQYF. The chain is built from TRBV6-2 or TRBV6-3 and TRBJ2-3; 10 nucleotides agree with TRBD2. Losses at the gene ends were 2 bases for V and 3 bases for J; bases not matched to a gene: 8. Germline V gives CDR1 MNHEY, CDR2 SVGEGT. The CDR3 loop spans 17 amino acids.

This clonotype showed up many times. DNA of the CDR3: TGTGCCAGCAGCCCCGAGGGGGTGAAGAAGCAGTACTTC. It translates to CASSPEGVKKQYF. The chain combines TRBV12-3 or TRBV12-4 with TRBJ2-7, with D possibly TRBD1 on 6 matching bases. Trimming left V 6 bases short and J 8 bases short, with 17 bases between. The CDR3 is 13 amino acids.

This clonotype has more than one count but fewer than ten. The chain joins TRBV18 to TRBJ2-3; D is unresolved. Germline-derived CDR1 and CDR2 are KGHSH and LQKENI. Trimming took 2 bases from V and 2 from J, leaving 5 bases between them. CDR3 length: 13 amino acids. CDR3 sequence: CASSPGNTDTQYF. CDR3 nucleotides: TGTGCCAGCTCACCAGGGAACACAGATACGCAGTATTTT.

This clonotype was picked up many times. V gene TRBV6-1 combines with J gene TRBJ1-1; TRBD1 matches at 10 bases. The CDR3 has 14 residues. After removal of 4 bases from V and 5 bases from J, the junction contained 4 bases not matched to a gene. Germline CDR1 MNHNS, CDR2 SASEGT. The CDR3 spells CASSATGGQTEAFF. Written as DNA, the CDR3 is TGTGCCAGCAGTGCGACAGGGGGCCAAACTGAAGCTTTCTTT.

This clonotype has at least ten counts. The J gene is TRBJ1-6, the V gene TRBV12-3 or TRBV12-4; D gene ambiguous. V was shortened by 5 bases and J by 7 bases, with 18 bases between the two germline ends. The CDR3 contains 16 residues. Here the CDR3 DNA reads TGTGCCAGCAGTACTTCACACTTCCTCGAAAATTCACCCCTCCACTTT. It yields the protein CASSTSHFLENSPLHF.

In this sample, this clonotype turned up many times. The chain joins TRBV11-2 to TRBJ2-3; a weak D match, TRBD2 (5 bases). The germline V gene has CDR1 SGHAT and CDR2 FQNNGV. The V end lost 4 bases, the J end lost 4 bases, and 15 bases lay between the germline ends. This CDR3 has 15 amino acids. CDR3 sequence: CASSSPLVVADTQYF. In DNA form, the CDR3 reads TGTGCCAGCAGCTCCCCACTAGTCGTAGCAGATACGCAGTATTTT.

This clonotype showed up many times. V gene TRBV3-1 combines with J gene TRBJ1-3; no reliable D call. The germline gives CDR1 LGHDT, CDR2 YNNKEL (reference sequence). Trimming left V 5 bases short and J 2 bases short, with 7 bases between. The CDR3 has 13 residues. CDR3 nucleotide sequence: TGTGCCAGCAGCGACAATCCTGGAAACACCATATATTTT. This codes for CASSDNPGNTIYF.